This is a list of T cell receptor beta chains from one sample in a study of cytomegalovirus exposure and HLA in healthy donors. The repertoire was sequenced with immunoSEQ multiplex PCR; TCRdb's copy has only in-frame clones and lacks some. Among 150,000 to 200,000 clones listed, around 83% were seen once. Sequencing was performed on PBMCs. The receptors here all came from a woman between 40 and 55 years old in good health and CMV-seronegative. CDR3s leave out the opening cysteine and the closing phenylalanine or tryptophan.

J gene | V gene | CDR3 protein
TRBJ1-3 | TRBV9 | ASSVLPEGSGNTIY
TRBJ2-3 | TRBV19 | ASSTPLTSTDTQY
TRBJ1-4 | TRBV11-3 | ASSTGGGIGEKLF
TRBJ1-2 | TRBV30 | AWSATVYGYT
TRBJ2-1 | TRBV25-1 | ASSEPGTSGRNEQF
TRBJ1-1 | TRBV6-1 | ASSGVYNTEAF
TRBJ1-1 | TRBV11-3 | ASSPRQGLNTEAF
TRBJ2-3 | TRBV9 | ASSVEQYGTDTQY
TRBJ2-1 | TRBV10-3 | AISPLGKGRDEQF
TRBJ1-1 | TRBV23-1 | ASSQGTSQQGEWNTEAF
TRBJ2-1 | TRBV5-1 | ASSFGSSYNEQF
TRBJ2-6 | TRBV5-1 | ASSMGDRGNGANVLT
TRBJ1-3 | TRBV28 | ASSLGRSSGNTIY